One sample yielded the 27 T cell receptor beta chains listed below, sequenced in a study of blood T cell repertoires in COVID-19. Sequencing used immunoSEQ multiplex PCR; TCRdb keeps in-frame clones, though not all of them. The sample includes about 210,000 clones, around 84% of them seen just once. The material sequenced was PBMCs or T cells enriched from blood (not recorded which). The receptors stem from a man aged 25-45 years with acute COVID-19.

The CDR3 sequence: CASAAGLREQFF. CDR3 in DNA: TGTGCCAGCGCAGCGGGGTTAAGGGAGCAGTTCTTC. The V call is TRBV11-2, the J call TRBJ2-1, with TRBD2 matching 7 bases. The V and J ends lost 8 bases and 10 bases, in that order; junction bases with no gene match: 8. From germline, CDR1 is SGHAT and CDR2 FQNNGV. The CDR3 has 12 amino acids. The variable domain in full, completed from reference TRBV11-2 and TRBJ2-1, reads EAGVAQSPRYKIIEKRQSVAFWCNPISGHATLYWYQQILGQGPKLLIQFQNNGVVDDSQLPKDRFSAERLKGVDSTLKIQPAKLEDSAVYLCASAAGLREQFFGPGTRLTVL.

The rearrangement uses TRBV30 and TRBJ1-5, with a tentative D call TRBD1 (6 bases). V lost 3 bases, J lost 3 bases, and 9 bases lay in between. The CDR3 covers 13 residues. Germline CDR1 GTSNPN, CDR2 SVGIG (reference sequence). The CDR3 region is CAWRGAPNQPQHF. The DNA for the CDR3 is TGTGCCTGGAGGGGGGCTCCCAATCAGCCCCAGCATTTT.

This rearrangement joins TRBV7-3 to TRBJ1-3, with D unresolved. The V end lost 4 bases, the J end lost 0 bases, and 10 bases lay between the germline ends. From germline, CDR1 is SGHTA and CDR2 FQGTGA. The CDR3 is 15 residues long. In DNA form, the CDR3 reads TGTGCCAGCAGCTCAAAACTCAACTCTGGAAACACCATATATTTT. It is translated as CASSSKLNSGNTIYF.

This clone was detected only a few times. The rearrangement links TRBV3-1 (or the pseudogene TRBV3-2) to TRBJ2-3; 12 nucleotides align to TRBD2. The CDR3 has 16 residues. With V trimmed by 2 bases and J by 6 bases, 6 bases remained unmatched. The germline gives CDR1 LGHDT, CDR2 YNNKEL (reference sequence). The CDR3 loop is CASSQLAGGPGDTQYF. CDR3 nucleotide sequence: TGTGCCAGCAGCCAACTAGCGGGGGGGCCAGGGGATACGCAGTATTTT.

The V call is TRBV3-1 (or the pseudogene TRBV3-2), the J call TRBJ2-7; 7 bases agree with TRBD1. Looked up from germline, CDR1 is LGHDT and CDR2 is YNNKEL (reference sequence). The ends lost 0 bases at V and 0 bases at J; junction bases unmatched: 2. This CDR3 is 15 amino acids long. The CDR3 spells CASSQDRGNSYEQYF. The CDR3, as DNA: TGTGCCAGCAGCCAAGACAGGGGGAACTCCTACGAGCAGTACTTC.

The V call is TRBV2, the J call TRBJ1-5, with 7 bases lining up with TRBD1. J gave up 7 bases and V 7 bases, and 7 bases lay outside the gene matches. Germline V lookup: CDR1 SNHLY, CDR2 FYNNEI. This CDR3 has 13 residues. CDR3 in DNA: TGTGCCAGCATGCAGGGGGTGGGACAGCCCCAGCATTTT. Residues: CASMQGVGQPQHF.

There are a few counts of this clone. This chain connects TRBV19 to TRBJ2-1; 8 bases map to TRBD2. J was trimmed by 3 bases and V by 7 bases; bases with no gene match: 5. This CDR3 is 14 amino acids long. Germline CDR1 and CDR2: LNHDA and SQIVND (reference sequence). This CDR3 reads CASKERGYYNEQFF. CDR3 coding DNA: TGTGCCAGTAAGGAGCGGGGGTACTACAATGAGCAGTTCTTC.

This chain uses TRBV7-9 with TRBJ1-6, with 8 bases aligning to TRBD1. With 7 bases clipped from V and 7 bases from J, the junction kept 6 bases outside the gene matches. The CDR3 is 14 amino acids. CDR1 is SEHNR and CDR2 is FQNEAQ in the germline V gene (reference sequence). For the CDR3, the DNA is TGTGCCAGCATACGGACAGGGAACAATTCACCCCTCCACTTT. Translation gives CASIRTGNNSPLHF.

This clone appeared a few times. The chain carries TRBV24-1 and TRBJ1-1; tentative D call: TRBD1 (6 bases). The CDR3 runs to 11 residues. Germline CDR1 KGHDR, CDR2 SFDVKD. Deletions cut 11 bases from V and 6 bases from J, with 12 bases between. The CDR3 protein is CAIEKGAEAFF. CDR3 bases: TGTGCCATCGAGAAGGGGGCTGAAGCTTTCTTT.

The chain links TRBV27 to TRBJ2-7; D gene uncertain. From germline, CDR1 is MNHEY and CDR2 SMNVEV (reference sequence). Deletions cut 5 bases from V and 0 bases from J, with 8 bases between. The CDR3 is 13 residues long. The CDR3 spells CASSLSLSYEQYF. The CDR3 DNA reads as TGTGCCAGCAGTCTGTCCCTCTCCTACGAGCAGTACTTC.

The chain recombines TRBV4-2 with TRBJ1-5, with 7 nucleotides matching TRBD1. The length of the CDR3 is 15 residues. Trimming took 4 bases from V and 4 from J; bases not matched to a gene: 7. Germline loops: CDR1 LGHNA, CDR2 YNFKEQ. CDR3 nucleotides: TGTGCCAGCAGCCCAAAAGGACAGGCAAATCAGCCCCAGCATTTT. Translated, it gives CASSPKGQANQPQHF.

There are a few counts of this clone. The V call is TRBV28, the J call TRBJ2-7; D possibly corresponds to TRBD2 (5 bases). CDR3 length: 15 residues. Per germline, CDR1 MDHEN and CDR2 SYDVKM. V was cut by 1 base and J by 4 bases, with 14 bases left in between. The CDR3, as DNA: TGTGCCAGCAGTTTATCCCCCGGGGTATTTTACGAGCAGTACTTC. Translated, it gives CASSLSPGVFYEQYF.

The chain has TRBV6-1 and TRBJ1-2; 7 bases map to TRBD1. V lost 1 base, J lost 6 bases, and 5 bases stayed unmatched. Germline V CDR1 and CDR2: MNHNS, SASEGT. CDR3 length: 14 residues. The CDR3 bases are TGTGCCAGCAGTGAAGACGGCAGGGGGGATGGCTACACCTTC. This translates into CASSEDGRGDGYTF.

This chain uses TRBV5-6 with TRBJ2-5, with 9 bases aligning to TRBD1. The CDR3 length is 14 residues. Germline CDR1 SGHDT, CDR2 YYEEEE. The V segment lost 6 bases and the J segment 3 bases; nucleotides outside the gene matches: 6. The CDR3 reads CASNHRGRKETQYF. CDR3 coding DNA: TGTGCCAGCAACCACAGGGGGCGGAAAGAGACCCAGTACTTC.

This clone was counted between two and nine times. The CDR3 region has the DNA TGTGCCAGCAGTCTAACAACAGATGGCTATGGCTACACCTTC. Its translation is CASSLTTDGYGYTF. The chain combines TRBV6-5 with TRBJ1-2; D is uncertain. The CDR3 has 14 amino acids. The germline V gene has CDR1 MNHEY and CDR2 SVGAGI. V shed 5 bases and J shed 4 bases, with 14 bases lying between them.

This chain uses TRBV7-2 with TRBJ1-4; 7 bases are a match to TRBD1. V shed 4 bases, J shed 9 bases, and the junction held 11 bases outside the gene matches. Germline lookup yields CDR1 SGHTA and CDR2 FQGNSA. The CDR3 covers 15 residues. This CDR3 reads CASSSQTGLGKKLFF. CDR3 coding DNA: TGTGCCAGCAGCTCCCAGACAGGGCTAGGGAAAAAACTGTTTTTT.

The chain has TRBV6-5 and TRBJ2-4, with D possibly being TRBD1 (6 bases). Trimming took off 6 bases at V and 10 bases at J, with 16 bases between the two ends. From germline, CDR1 is MNHEY and CDR2 SVGAGI. There are 13 residues in the CDR3. CDR3 region: CASRKTGFDIQYF. The CDR3 DNA reads as TGTGCCAGCAGGAAAACAGGGTTCGATATTCAGTACTTC.

This clone is a singleton in its sample. The genes are TRBV5-1 and TRBJ2-7, with 9 bases lining up with TRBD2. Germline CDR1 reads SGHRS; CDR2 reads YFSETQ. The CDR3 extends over 16 amino acids. The V and J ends lost 4 bases and 3 bases, in that order; junction bases with no gene match: 11. CDR3 loop: CASSLDGTSQYYEQYF. The DNA for the CDR3 is TGCGCCAGCAGCCTGGATGGGACTAGCCAATACTACGAGCAGTACTTC.

The chain combines TRBV11-2 with TRBJ1-6; unclear D gene. Germline V gene data show CDR1 as SGHAT and CDR2 as FQNNGV. V gave up 6 bases and J gave up 9 bases, with 12 bases separating them. The length of the CDR3 is 13 residues. CDR3 in amino acids: CASSPGGFSPLHF. CDR3 nucleotide sequence: TGTGCCAGCAGTCCCGGCGGGTTTTCACCCCTCCACTTT.

With regard to this clone: Distinct nucleotide sequences in the sample also encode this CDR3. The chain has TRBV7-9 and TRBJ1-2; no clear D gene. Germline CDR1 is SEHNR and CDR2 is FQNEAQ (reference sequence). This CDR3 is built from 13 residues. The germline V and J ends were trimmed by 0 bases and 4 bases, with 6 bases remaining between them. Here the CDR3 DNA reads TGTGCCAGCAGCTTAGCCACAGTCTATGGCTACACCTTC. Residues: CASSLATVYGYTF.

This clone has more than one count but fewer than ten. The chain is built from TRBV5-5 and TRBJ1-4, with D tentatively TRBD1 (6 bases). Trimming cost V 2 bases and J 8 bases, with 16 bases left between them. CDR1 is SGHKS and CDR2 is YYEKEE in the germline V gene (reference sequence). CDR3 size: 15 residues. In DNA form, the CDR3 reads TGTGCCAGCAGCTTACCAGGGGAAATGGGGGAAAAACTGTTTTTT. Translating it yields CASSLPGEMGEKLFF.

The V call is TRBV12-3 or TRBV12-4, the J call TRBJ2-1; D possibly corresponds to TRBD1 (6 bases). V shed 5 bases and J shed 9 bases, with 8 bases lying between them. This CDR3 comprises 11 residues. CDR3 sequence reads: CASSQTGEQFF. The CDR3 DNA follows: TGTGCCAGCAGTCAGACAGGTGAGCAGTTCTTC.

V usage is TRBV29-1 and J usage is TRBJ1-2; a weak D match, TRBD1 (5 bases). Trimming left V 4 bases short and J 4 bases short, with 10 bases between. Germline V gives CDR1 SQVTM, CDR2 ANQGSEA. This CDR3 is built from 12 residues. The CDR3 loop is CSVGQSLYGYTF. In DNA, the CDR3 is TGCAGCGTTGGACAGTCCCTCTATGGCTACACCTTC.

This sequence joins TRBV18 and TRBJ1-5; 7 bases align to TRBD1. Looked up from germline, CDR1 is KGHSH and CDR2 is LQKENI. CDR3 size: 14 residues. J lost 7 bases, V lost 4 bases, and 7 bases had no gene match. As DNA, the CDR3 is TGTGCCAGCTCACGACAGGGACCTAAGCAGCCCCAGCATTTT. This codes for CASSRQGPKQPQHF. The full variable domain, in which reference TRBV18 and TRBJ1-5 provide the parts outside the CDR3, is NAGVMQNPRHLVRRRGQEARLRCSPMKGHSHVYWYRQLPEEGLKFMVYLQKENIIDESGMPKERFSAEFPKEGPSILRIQQVVRGDSAAYFCASSRQGPKQPQHFGDGTRLSIL.

The V gene is TRBV3-1 (or the pseudogene TRBV3-2), the J gene TRBJ2-7; the D is unclear. V lost 6 bases to trimming and J lost 7 bases, with 10 bases between them. Per the germline V gene, CDR1 is LGHDT and CDR2 is YNNKEL (reference sequence). This CDR3 is 11 amino acids long. CDR3 in amino acids: CASSQSWEQYF. Here the CDR3 DNA reads TGTGCCAGCAGTCAAAGCTGGGAGCAGTACTTC.

A single count supports this clone. The CDR3 bases are TGTGCCAGCAGCTTAGGAGGCGGTAGACAGAACTACAATGAGCAGTTCTTC. The encoded protein is CASSLGGGRQNYNEQFF. This chain joins TRBV7-7 and TRBJ2-1; maybe TRBD1 (5 bases). The CDR3 is made up of 17 amino acids. The germline gives CDR1 SSHAT, CDR2 FNYEAQ (reference sequence). V shed 1 base and J shed 3 bases, with 16 bases lying between them.

CDR3 amino acids: CASSTSGEQYF. The CDR3, as DNA: TGTGCCAGCAGTACTAGTGGCGAGCAGTACTTC. V usage is TRBV2 and J usage is TRBJ2-7; a possible D gene is TRBD2 (5 bases). V lost 5 bases to trimming and J lost 6 bases, with 8 bases between them. Germline V gene data show CDR1 as SNHLY and CDR2 as FYNNEI. This CDR3 has 11 amino acids. Drawing the rest from reference TRBV2 and TRBJ2-7, the complete variable domain is EPEVTQTPSHQVTQMGQEVILRCVPISNHLYFYWYRQILGQKVEFLVSFYNNEISEKSEIFDDQFSVERPDGSNFTLKIRSTKLEDSAMYFCASSTSGEQYFGPGTRLTVT.